The present T cell receptor (beta chain) was sequenced within a study of chemoradiotherapy in HPV16-positive cancers. Study context: Candidate HPV-specific clones and shared TCR motifs came from a couple of HPV16-positive patients.

Germline trimming cut 0 bases from V and 6 bases from J; bases unmatched to any gene: 10. Germline assignment: CDR1 SGHDT and CDR2 YYEEEE. The CDR3 has 18 residues. The method was immunoSEQ multiplex PCR; TCRdb's version includes in-frame clones alone and lacks a portion of them. The sample lists 14,000 or so clones, around 70% occurring once. A few counts support this clone. The gene calls are TRBV5-6 and TRBJ1-6, with 9 bases fitting TRBD1. The specimen was taken from a patient who underwent chemoradiotherapy. The clonotype comes from a human donor with HPV-associated anogenital cancer. This CDR3 reads CASSLVGAGTGSNSPLHF. DNA of the CDR3: TGTGCCAGCAGCTTGGTAGGGGCCGGGACAGGGTCTAATTCACCCCTCCACTTT.